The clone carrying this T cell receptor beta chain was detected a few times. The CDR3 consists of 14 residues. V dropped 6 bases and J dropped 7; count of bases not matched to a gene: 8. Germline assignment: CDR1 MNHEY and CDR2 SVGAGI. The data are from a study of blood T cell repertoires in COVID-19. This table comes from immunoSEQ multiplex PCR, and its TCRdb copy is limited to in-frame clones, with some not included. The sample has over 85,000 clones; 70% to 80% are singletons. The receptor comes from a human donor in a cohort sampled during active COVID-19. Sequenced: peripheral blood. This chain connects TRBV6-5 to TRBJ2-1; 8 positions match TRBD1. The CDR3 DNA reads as TGTGCCAGCAGCCTCCCGACAGGGGCGAATGAGCAGTTCTTC. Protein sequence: CASSLPTGANEQFF.